This T cell receptor (beta chain) was captured in a study of blood T cell repertoires in COVID-19. As for the study in general: T cells, B-cell-depleted T cells, or PBMCs provided the cDNA or gDNA that served as material.

Trimming cost V 3 bases and J 7 bases; bases outside gene matches: 9. CDR3 length: 14 amino acids. CDR1 is SGHRS and CDR2 is YFSETQ in the germline V gene. In the original workflow: Nucleated cell counts were estimated from reference gene primer amplification. Sequencing was performed with immunoSEQ multiplex PCR; in TCRdb, only in-frame clones are kept and a portion is missing. V and J calls and clone size are given by that table; D and trimming were obtained from the DNA. The profile shows about 160,000 clones, about 85% of them singletons. This receptor was taken from a man aged 35 to 55 with acute or convalescent COVID-19. The sequenced material came from peripheral blood. The rearrangement joins TRBV5-1 to TRBJ1-2; TRBD1 matches at 7 bases. In DNA form, the CDR3 reads TGCGCCAGCAGCTCGGACGGGACAGCTTCTGGCTACACCTTC. Translated, it gives CASSSDGTASGYTF.